These 4 T cell receptor beta chains share one sample of origin, sequenced in a study of blood T cell repertoires in COVID-19. This table comes from immunoSEQ multiplex PCR, and its TCRdb copy is limited to in-frame clones, with some not included. Of about 140,000 clones in the sample, roughly 86% are singletons; the top ten hold roughly 3.4%. Sequencing used PBMCs or T cells enriched from blood (not recorded which). The receptors shown here come from a woman between 50 and 59 years old with acute COVID-19.

The rearrangement joins TRBV14 to TRBJ2-1; D may be TRBD2 (6 bases). From germline, CDR1 is SGHDN and CDR2 FVKESK. Trimming took off 7 bases at V and 5 bases at J, with 18 bases between the two ends. The CDR3 runs 15 residues. CDR3 nucleotide sequence: TGTGCCAGCACCTTTGGGACTTGGAGCGACAATGAGCAGTTCTTC. Translated, it gives CASTFGTWSDNEQFF.

This chain connects TRBV10-3 to TRBJ1-2; weak D call: TRBD1 (6 bases). Germline CDR1 ENHRY, CDR2 SYGVKD. The length of the CDR3 is 15 residues. V dropped 0 bases and J dropped 1 base, with 9 bases sitting between them. The CDR3 bases are TGTGCCATCAGTGAGTCGACAGGATATAACTATGGCTACACCTTC. Its translation: CAISESTGYNYGYTF.

The V call is TRBV19, the J call TRBJ2-5, with a tentative D call TRBD2 (7 bases). The CDR3 is 15 residues long. Trimming stripped 4 bases from V and 2 bases from J, with 14 bases between. Germline V lookup: CDR1 LNHDA, CDR2 SQIVND (reference sequence). The CDR3 DNA reads as TGTGCCAGTAGTAGGGGGGGCCCGGGACAAGAGACCCAGTACTTC. Translating gives CASSRGGPGQETQYF. The full variable domain, in which reference TRBV19 and TRBJ2-5 provide the parts outside the CDR3, is DGGITQSPKYLFRKEGQNVTLSCEQNLNHDAMYWYRQDPGQGLRLIYYSQIVNDFQKGDIAEGYSVSREKKESFPLTVTSAQKNPTAFYLCASSRGGPGQETQYFGPGTRLLVL.

CDR3 loop: CASSAGPEGNQPQHF. The CDR3 DNA follows: TGTGCCAGCAGCGCGGGTCCGGAGGGCAATCAGCCCCAGCATTTT. V is TRBV7-6 and J is TRBJ1-5; D call uncertain. Germline CDR1 reads SGHVS; CDR2 reads FNYEAQ. This CDR3 is built from 15 residues. Trimming left V 5 bases short and J 2 bases short, with 13 bases between.